The rows below give T cell receptor beta chains drawn from one sample of a study of RUNX1 and TCR beta rearrangement in T-cell leukemia. One entry per CDR3 protein results from TCRdb running MiXCR on the PCR reads. The data hold over a hundred distinct CDR3 sequences, with 25% to 30% observed a single time. The source material was blood. These receptors came from a female donor with T-cell acute lymphoblastic leukemia. Both conserved end residues are part of each CDR3. A D gene is named only where the DNA matches it firmly. Only some rows state a clone size, as once, few, many or a class for expanded clones.

CDR3: CASSIYVGPPEGSSNYGYTF
DNA: TGTGCCAGTAGTATTTATGTTGGACCCCCTGAGGGGAGTTCTAACTATGGCTACACCTTC
D: NA
size: large
V: TRBV19
J: TRBJ1-2

CDR3: CAISVVARLDGYTF
DNA: TGTGCCATCAGTGTTGTGGCCCGATTGGATGGCTACACCTTC
D: NA
size: large
V: TRBV10-3
J: TRBJ1-2

CDR3: CASRTGGTEAFF
DNA: TGTGCCAGCAGGACAGGGGGCACTGAAGCTTTCTTT
D: TRBD1
size: hyperexpanded
V: TRBV12-3/TRBV12-4
J: TRBJ1-1

CDR3: CASRWDGAYGTDTQYF
DNA: TGTGCCAGCCGATGGGACGGGGCCTATGGCACAGATACGCAGTATTTT
D: NA
size: NA
V: TRBV6-6
J: TRBJ2-3

CDR3: CASSEEPIGTVRRYGYTF
DNA: TGTGCCAGCAGTGAAGAGCCTATAGGGACAGTACGGCGCTATGGCTACACCTTC
D: TRBD1
size: medium-sized
V: TRBV2
J: TRBJ1-2

CDR3: CASSVTGTVNYGYTF
DNA: TGTGCCAGTAGTGTTACTGGGACGGTGAACTATGGCTACACCTTC
D: NA
size: hyperexpanded
V: TRBV19
J: TRBJ1-2

CDR3: CSATRLAGGPPPEQYF
DNA: TGCAGTGCAACAAGACTAGCGGGGGGTCCCCCTCCTGAGCAGTACTTC
D: TRBD2
size: hyperexpanded
V: TRBV20-1
J: TRBJ2-7

CDR3: CSAREHYSNQPQHF
DNA: TGCAGTGCTAGAGAGCATTATAGCAATCAGCCCCAGCATTTT
D: NA
size: once
V: TRBV20-1
J: TRBJ1-5

CDR3: CASSFGPNTEAFF
DNA: TGTGCCAGCAGTTTTGGGCCGAACACTGAAGCTTTCTTT
D: NA
size: large
V: TRBV28
J: TRBJ1-1

CDR3: CASSSAGGGYEQFF
DNA: TGTGCCAGCAGTTCAGCGGGGGGAGGATATGAGCAGTTCTTC
D: TRBD2
size: medium-sized
V: TRBV12-3/TRBV12-4
J: TRBJ2-1

CDR3: CSAQTRRNTEAFF
DNA: TGCAGTGCTCAGACACGGAGGAACACTGAAGCTTTCTTT
D: NA
size: NA
V: TRBV20-1
J: TRBJ1-1